This entry features one TCR beta chain sequence. What it binds is unknown. This entry comes from a study of radiation and T cells in renal cell carcinoma. General study findings and limits: Without pretreatment biopsies, baseline tumor clonotype presence was undetermined.

The CDR3 is 14 amino acids. V was trimmed by 0 bases and J by 7 bases, leaving 10 bases between them. Germline loops: CDR1 ENHRY, CDR2 SYGVKD. Libraries were prepared by immunoSEQ multiplex PCR; TCRdb keeps only in-frame clonotypes and omits some of them. The sample has about 91,000 clones, roughly four fifths seen once; the top ten hold roughly 6.1%. The time point was: baseline pretreatment blood. This sample's treatment: 15 Gy SBRT to primary tumor, nephrectomy 4 weeks later. Radiation-treated patients gave blood at baseline, week 2 and week 4. Clear cell pathology was present in this patient's renal cell carcinoma.

The TCR originated in a man aged 60 to 69 with renal cell carcinoma. This rearrangement joins TRBV10-3 to TRBJ1-5, with D tentatively TRBD1 (5 bases). Specimen: blood, collected from a patient whose treatment included radiotherapy and nephrectomy. The CDR3 loop is CAISESGGEQPQHF. The CDR3 region has the DNA TGTGCCATCAGTGAGTCGGGGGGTGAACAGCCCCAGCATTTT.